This TCR beta chain derives from a study of blood T cell repertoires in COVID-19. Assay: immunoSEQ multiplex PCR; the TCRdb copy retains only in-frame clones and omits some. This sample carries 200,000 to 250,000 clones, 65% to 90% of them seen once, and the ten largest clones take around 6.8%. Germline V gene lookup returns CDR1 MDHEN and CDR2 SYDVKM. V was pared by 6 bases and J by 3 bases, with 11 bases between. The CDR3 has 13 residues. The specimen was peripheral blood. This chain links TRBV28 with TRBJ2-5; D perhaps matches TRBD2 (6 bases). This TCR was sampled from a woman between 50 and 59 years old with acute or convalescent COVID-19. Here the CDR3 DNA reads TGTGCCAGCAGAGGAATAGCGGAAGAGACCCAGTACTTC. Translation: CASRGIAEETQYF. Full variable domain (rest looked up from reference TRBV28 and TRBJ2-5): DVKVTQSSRYLVKRTGEKVFLECVQDMDHENMFWYRQDPGLGLRLIYFSYDVKMKEKGDIPEGYSVSREKKERFSLILESASTNQTSMYLCASRGIAEETQYFGPGTRLLVL.